These T cell receptor beta chains were read from a single sample in a study of cytomegalovirus exposure and HLA in healthy donors. This table comes from immunoSEQ multiplex PCR, and its TCRdb copy is limited to in-frame clones, with some not included. The repertoire includes 150,000 to 200,000 clones, approximately 86% of them detected once, and under 2.5% sits in the top ten. Sequenced: PBMCs. Source of these receptors: a woman aged 18-29 years in good health and CMV-seronegative. CDR3s include the opening cysteine and the closing phenylalanine or tryptophan. D genes are given only for firm matches. Clone sizes are given selectively: once, few, many, or a class where the clone is expanded.

NA | TRBJ2-5 | TRBV7-2 | NA | TGTGCCAGCAGCTTAGGAAGGGGCCCAGAGACCCAGTACTTC | CASSLGRGPETQYF
NA | TRBJ1-5 | TRBV4-1 | few | TGCGCCAGCAGCCTTTTCCCCCTACTAGGTCAGCCCCAGCATTTT | CASSLFPLLGQPQHF
NA | TRBJ1-1 | TRBV5-4 | NA | TGTGCCAGCAGATCTACAGGGAGTTCGAACACTGAAGCTTTCTTT | CASRSTGSSNTEAFF
TRBD1 | TRBJ1-4 | TRBV2 | few | TGTGCCAGCAGGTCTCAGGGGGTCACGGGGGAACTGTTTTTT | CASRSQGVTGELFF
NA | TRBJ2-1 | TRBV27 | NA | TGTGCCAGCAGTTTTTCCGGTAGGGGCAATGAGCAGTTCTTC | CASSFSGRGNEQFF
TRBD2 | TRBJ2-1 | TRBV9 | NA | TGTGCCAGCAGCGTAGATCCTCTAGCGGGAGAACTCTACAATGAGCAGTTCTTC | CASSVDPLAGELYNEQFF
NA | TRBJ1-2 | TRBV28 | NA | TGTGCCAGCCGCCGCCTAGGGGTCGGAGGCTACACCTTC | CASRRLGVGGYTF
NA | TRBJ2-1 | TRBV2 | NA | TGTGCCGGAGAAGCAGAAAGCTCCTACAATGAGCAGTTCTTC | CAGEAESSYNEQFF
TRBD2 | TRBJ2-7 | TRBV27 | NA | TGTGCCAGCAGTACTAGCGGGGGGGCGTACGAGCAGTACTTC | CASSTSGGAYEQYF
NA | TRBJ2-7 | TRBV7-8 | NA | TGTGCCAGCAGCCAGGGGCCCAGCGGGGCTAGCGACTCCTACGAGCAGTACTTC | CASSQGPSGASDSYEQYF